The clone carrying this TCR beta chain has a handful of counts. The antigen is undetermined. The sample originates from a study of T cells in Graves' hyperthyroidism and ophthalmopathy. Study observations and caveats: Ophthalmopathy was distinguished from stable hyperthyroidism by 13 V-J signatures. In blood, most of the thyroid clonotypes expanded above 0.001 were also present.

TCR beta CDR3 regions were amplified from RNA. The HTBI primer set was used in a first-round RT-PCR of the TCR CDR3. Via MiXCR, TCRdb re-called the multiplex PCR reads, giving one row per CDR3 protein. The sample yields 480,000 or so distinct CDR3 sequences, 40% to 50% seen once. Diagnoses used clinical symptoms, serum thyroxine and TRAb, thyroid ultrasound and orbital computed tomography. Sequenced sample: peripheral blood or thyroid tissue (not recorded which). The sequence derives from an adult woman with Graves' disease, either hyperthyroidism or ophthalmopathy (not recorded which).

This CDR3 is CASSLGQYFNYGYTF. The CDR3 nucleotides are TGTGCCAGCAGCTTGGGACAGTACTTTAACTATGGCTACACCTTC. The V and J genes are TRBV7-2 and TRBJ1-2; TRBD1 matches 7 bases. J lost 1 base, V lost 3 bases, and 5 bases had no gene match. The CDR3 has 15 amino acids. CDR1 and CDR2 from the germline V gene are SGHTA and FQGNSA.